This paragraph reports one T cell receptor beta chain. The time point denotes: pretreatment peripheral blood. This entry comes from a study of PD-L1 blockade in urothelial cancer. Whole-study context: Atezolizumab 1,200 mg was given intravenously every 3 weeks, starting 2014. Researchers found blood samples held a median of 141,255 T cells.

This table comes from immunoSEQ multiplex PCR, and its TCRdb copy is limited to in-frame clones, with some not included. The sample shows about 52,000 clones, 75% to 90% of them seen only once. The sample here was PBMCs, taken around atezolizumab (anti-PD-L1) treatment. This TCR came from a man in his forties or fifties with urothelial cancer.

The CDR3 spells CASSPSDRGSYEQYF. In DNA, the CDR3 is TGTGCCAGCAGCCCGTCGGACAGGGGTTCCTACGAGCAGTACTTC. The gene calls are TRBV5-5 and TRBJ2-7; 9 nucleotides match TRBD1. After removal of 4 bases from V and 1 base from J, the junction contained 6 bases not matched to a gene. Germline CDR1 SGHKS, CDR2 YYEKEE (reference sequence). The CDR3 loop spans 15 amino acids.